A single sample gave rise to the 11 T cell receptor beta chains below, sequenced in a study of neoadjuvant anti-PD-1 for oral cavity cancer. This sample's time point: after neoadjuvant nivolumab, at surgical resection. Libraries were prepared by immunoSEQ multiplex PCR; TCRdb keeps only in-frame clonotypes and omits some of them. The profile covers about 42,000 clones, with approximately 80% appearing a single time and 4.8% taken by the ten largest. The material was PBMCs, obtained after nivolumab (anti-PD-1) treatment. The receptors here all came from a person aged 40 to 85 with oral cavity squamous cell carcinoma.

DNA for the CDR3: TGCGCCAGCAGCTACCAGGGACTAGCCTACAATGAGCAGTTCTTC. Protein sequence: CASSYQGLAYNEQFF. The J gene is TRBJ2-1, the V gene TRBV5-1; 8 bases line up with TRBD2. The CDR3 spans 15 residues. Germline CDR1 is SGHRS and CDR2 is YFSETQ. V gave up 3 bases and J gave up 2 bases; unmatched junction bases: 4.

The chain joins TRBV5-4 to TRBJ2-2; 11 nucleotides align to TRBD2. CDR3 size: 18 residues. Germline V gene data show CDR1 as SGHNT and CDR2 as YYREEE (reference sequence). V gave up 4 bases and J gave up 0 bases; unmatched junction bases: 8. The CDR3 protein is CASSPEPLAGANTGELFF. For the CDR3, the DNA is TGTGCCAGCAGCCCCGAACCACTAGCGGGGGCGAACACCGGGGAGCTGTTTTTT.

This chain connects TRBV5-5 to TRBJ1-1; the match to TRBD1 covers 9 bases. The CDR3 runs 15 residues. Germline V gene data show CDR1 as SGHKS and CDR2 as YYEKEE (reference sequence). V was clipped by 4 bases and J by 2 bases; unmatched bases: 6. The chain's CDR3 is CASSPGQGGNTEAFF. CDR3 nucleotides: TGTGCCAGCAGCCCGGGACAGGGAGGTAACACTGAAGCTTTCTTT.

This clone was picked up a small number of times. The chain uses TRBV6-6 and TRBJ2-1; perhaps TRBD2 as D (6 bases). Germline-derived CDR1 and CDR2 are MNHNY and SVGAGI (reference sequence). With 8 bases removed from V and 5 bases from J, the gap between germline ends came to 16 bases. The CDR3 spans 14 residues. As DNA, the CDR3 is TGTGCCAGCTCCACTAGCTCCAGGGACAATGAGCAGTTCTTC. Protein: CASSTSSRDNEQFF.

This clone turned up a few times. The chain couples TRBV7-9 to TRBJ2-7; D perhaps matches TRBD2 (5 bases). The CDR3 length is 12 residues. Germline V lookup: CDR1 SEHNR, CDR2 FQNEAQ (reference sequence). V lost 4 bases to trimming and J lost 5 bases, with 9 bases between them. CDR3 sequence reads: CASSSAGDEQYF. CDR3 DNA sequence: TGTGCCAGCAGCTCCGCCGGGGACGAGCAGTACTTC.

The chain employs TRBV18 and TRBJ2-1; D is unresolved. The CDR3 totals 14 residues. CDR1 KGHSH and CDR2 LQKENI come from the germline V gene. Between the trimmed V and J ends, which lost 1 base and 1 base, there was a span of 5 bases. The CDR3 DNA is TGTGCCAGCTCACCACAAAGTTCCTACAATGAGCAGTTCTTC. Protein sequence: CASSPQSSYNEQFF.

The V and J genes are TRBV27 and TRBJ1-2; 7 nucleotides match TRBD1. This CDR3 is built from 14 residues. Germline trimming cut 5 bases from V and 7 bases from J; bases unmatched to any gene: 10. Germline V gives CDR1 MNHEY, CDR2 SMNVEV (reference sequence). Here the CDR3 reads CASSRETGRGGYTF. The CDR3 nucleotides read TGTGCCAGCAGTAGAGAGACAGGGCGGGGTGGCTACACCTTC.

Only a few counts were recorded for this clone. Other DNA sequences within the sample encode an identical CDR3. This chain links TRBV6-1 with TRBJ2-6; D perhaps matches TRBD1 (5 bases). Germline-derived CDR1 and CDR2 are MNHNS and SASEGT. The germline V and J ends were trimmed by 4 bases and 4 bases, with 11 bases remaining between them. The CDR3 covers 15 residues. The CDR3 reads CASSGAGPGANVLTF. CDR3 coding DNA: TGTGCCAGCAGTGGGGCAGGGCCAGGGGCCAACGTCCTGACTTTC.

This chain links TRBV7-2 with TRBJ1-1; TRBD1 matches at 10 bases. V was clipped by 5 bases and J by 4 bases; unmatched bases: 7. Germline CDR1 SGHTA, CDR2 FQGNSA. The CDR3 has 15 amino acids. CDR3 protein: CASSHHRQGATEAFF. CDR3 in DNA: TGTGCCAGCAGCCATCACCGACAGGGGGCCACTGAAGCTTTCTTT.

The gene calls are TRBV15 and TRBJ1-1; TRBD1 agrees at 8 bases. CDR3 length equals 15 residues. Germline CDR1 and CDR2: LNHNV and YYDKDF (reference sequence). J was trimmed by 5 bases and V by 2 bases; bases with no gene match: 7. In nucleotides, the CDR3 is TGTGCCACCAGCAGATGGGGACAGGAGGGGACTGAAGCTTTCTTT. It encodes CATSRWGQEGTEAFF.

This clone was recorded a few times. The V call is TRBV7-2, the J call TRBJ2-3; D may be TRBD1 (6 bases). Deletions cut 4 bases from V and 0 bases from J, with 14 bases between. CDR3 size: 16 residues. The V gene's germline CDR1 is SGHTA and CDR2 FQGNSA. In DNA form, the CDR3 reads TGTGCCAGCAGCTCATTTCCCAGGGGAAGCACAGATACGCAGTATTTT. This encodes CASSSFPRGSTDTQYF.